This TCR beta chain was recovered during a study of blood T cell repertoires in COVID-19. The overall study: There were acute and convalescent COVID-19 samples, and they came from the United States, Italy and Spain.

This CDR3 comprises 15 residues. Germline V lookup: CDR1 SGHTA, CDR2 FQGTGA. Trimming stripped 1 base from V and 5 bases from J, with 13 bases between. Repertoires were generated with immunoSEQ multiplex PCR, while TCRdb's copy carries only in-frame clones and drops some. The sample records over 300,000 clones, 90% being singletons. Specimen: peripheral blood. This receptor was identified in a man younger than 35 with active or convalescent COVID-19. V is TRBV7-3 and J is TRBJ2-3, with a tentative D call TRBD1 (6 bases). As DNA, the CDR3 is TGTGCCAGCAGCTTAAGGGGGCAGATCAGAGATACGCAGTATTTT. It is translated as CASSLRGQIRDTQYF.